Following are 32 T cell receptor beta chains from one sample sequenced in a study of CD8 T cells in ankylosing spondylitis. Via MiXCR, TCRdb re-called the 5' RACE reads, giving one row per CDR3 protein. The top ten clones hold 35% to 50% of a sample with tens of thousands of distinct CDR3 sequences, 15% to 20% of them seen once. The material sequenced was blood. These receptors were collected from a male donor with ankylosing spondylitis or in good health (not recorded which).

There are a few counts of this clonotype. The chain uses TRBV10-3 and TRBJ2-1, with 7 positions matching TRBD2. The CDR3 contains 12 residues. The V and J ends lost 8 bases and 3 bases, in that order; junction bases with no gene match: 1. Germline lookup yields CDR1 ENHRY and CDR2 SYGVKD. As DNA, the CDR3 is TGTGCCATCGGGGACTACTACAATGAGCAGTTCTTC. Translating gives CAIGDYYNEQFF.

J is TRBJ2-3 and V is TRBV3-1; perhaps TRBD1 as D (6 bases). The CDR3 spans 16 residues. The V gene lost 5 bases and the J gene lost 0 bases, with 15 bases spanning the gap. CDR1 LGHDT and CDR2 YNNKEL come from the germline V gene (reference sequence). This CDR3 is CASSYAGAQSTDTQYF. The DNA for the CDR3 is TGTGCCAGCAGCTACGCAGGGGCGCAAAGCACAGATACGCAGTATTTT.

This chain uses TRBV4-3 with TRBJ2-2; D ambiguous. The V gene's germline CDR1 is LGHNA and CDR2 YSLEER. This CDR3 spans 14 amino acids. Trimming shortened V by 0 bases and J by 2 bases, and 4 bases separated the two germline ends. In DNA, the CDR3 is TGCGCCAGCAGCCAAGAACTCAACACCGGGGAGCTGTTTTTT. Its translation: CASSQELNTGELFF.

This clonotype appeared a few times. The CDR3 nucleotides are TGTGCCAGCAGCTTAAAGGGTGGTGAGCAGTTCTTC. Amino acids: CASSLKGGEQFF. The V and J genes are TRBV7-3 and TRBJ2-1; D gene unclear. V lost 1 base, J lost 9 bases, and 7 bases lay in between. Germline V gives CDR1 SGHTA, CDR2 FQGTGA. CDR3 length equals 12 residues.

The V gene is TRBV20-1, the J gene TRBJ1-2; D is perhaps TRBD1 (6 bases). V lost 3 bases to trimming and J lost 4 bases, with 15 bases between them. Per the germline V gene, CDR1 is DFQATT and CDR2 is SNEGSKA (reference sequence). CDR3 size: 14 residues. CDR3 coding DNA: TGCAGTGCTAGTAGTCATGGAGGGGGCTATGGCTACACCTTC. This gives the protein CSASSHGGGYGYTF.

The chain employs TRBV6-2 or TRBV6-3 and TRBJ2-7; no reliable D call. Germline CDR1 and CDR2: MNHEY and SVGEGT. V was trimmed by 2 bases and J by 3 bases, leaving 2 bases between them. This CDR3 is 11 amino acids long. The CDR3 protein is CASSYDYEQYF. The DNA of the CDR3 is TGTGCCAGCAGTTACGACTACGAGCAGTACTTC.

J is TRBJ2-2 and V is TRBV5-5; D might be TRBD1 (6 bases). Trimming removed 2 bases at V and 0 bases at J, with 11 bases between. From germline, CDR1 is SGHKS and CDR2 YYEKEE (reference sequence). The CDR3 sequence is 16 residues long. The CDR3 spells CASSFHRVANTGELFF. CDR3 nucleotides: TGTGCCAGCAGCTTCCACAGGGTCGCGAACACCGGGGAGCTGTTTTTT.

The V gene is TRBV6-5, the J gene TRBJ2-2; TRBD2 matches 7 bases. V lost 3 bases and J lost 1; bases outside the gene matches: 2. Germline V CDR1 and CDR2: MNHEY, SVGAGI. CDR3 length: 15 amino acids. The CDR3 reads CASSYSSGNTGELFF. CDR3 nucleotides: TGTGCCAGCAGTTATTCTAGCGGGAACACCGGGGAGCTGTTTTTT.

The CDR3 sequence is CASSQVLETLLYF. The CDR3 nucleotides read TGTGCCAGCAGCCAAGTATTGGAGACTCTCTTATATTTT. The rearrangement uses TRBV3-1 and TRBJ1-3; D unresolved. Germline CDR1 is LGHDT and CDR2 is YNNKEL (reference sequence). V was shortened by 1 base and J by 14 bases, with 15 bases between the two germline ends. The CDR3 covers 13 residues.

This clonotype was seen more than once but under ten times. CDR3 amino acids: CSVEGGGETQYF. Here the CDR3 DNA reads TGCAGCGTTGAAGGGGGCGGAGAGACCCAGTACTTC. The chain combines TRBV29-1 with TRBJ2-5; tentative D call: TRBD1 (5 bases). CDR3 length: 12 residues. The germline V gene encodes CDR1 SQVTM and CDR2 ANQGSEA. Trimming removed 1 base at V and 4 bases at J, with 7 bases between.

The chain recombines TRBV7-8 with TRBJ2-2, with D unresolved. V dropped 0 bases and J dropped 4 bases, with 12 bases sitting between them. The germline CDR1 and CDR2 sequences are SGHVS and FQNEAQ. The CDR3 spans 16 residues. In DNA, the CDR3 is TGTGCCAGCAGCTTAGCGGTATCAGGTTCCACCGGGGAGCTGTTTTTT. Residues: CASSLAVSGSTGELFF. The whole variable domain, remainder taken from reference TRBV7-8 and TRBJ2-2, is GAGVSQSPRYKVAKRGQDVALRCDPISGHVSLFWYQQALGQGPEFLTYFQNEAQLDKSGLPSDRFFAERPEGSVSTLKIQRTQQEDSAVYLCASSLAVSGSTGELFFGEGSRLTVL.

The chain employs TRBV28 and TRBJ1-1; D ambiguous. The germline V gene encodes CDR1 MDHEN and CDR2 SYDVKM. The CDR3 has 14 amino acids. Trimming stripped 6 bases from V and 7 bases from J, with 18 bases between. The chain's CDR3 is CASRSHSSGNEAFF. CDR3 sequence (DNA): TGTGCCAGCAGGTCCCACAGTTCGGGTAATGAAGCTTTCTTT. The entire variable domain, with the rest obtained from reference TRBV28 and TRBJ1-1, is as follows: DVKVTQSSRYLVKRTGEKVFLECVQDMDHENMFWYRQDPGLGLRLIYFSYDVKMKEKGDIPEGYSVSREKKERFSLILESASTNQTSMYLCASRSHSSGNEAFFGQGTRLTVV.

This clonotype was counted at least ten times. This chain links TRBV29-1 with TRBJ2-1, with TRBD1 identical over 7 bases. Germline V gene sequence: CDR1 SQVTM, CDR2 ANQGSEA. The CDR3 consists of 13 residues. V shed 7 bases and J 5 bases; nucleotides not matched to a gene: 8. CDR3 nucleotide sequence: TGCAGCGCCGCCGGGACAGTAGACAATGAGCAGTTCTTC. This encodes CSAAGTVDNEQFF.

This clonotype was picked up a small number of times. The rearrangement links TRBV3-1 to TRBJ1-3; D not resolved. Germline values: CDR1 LGHDT, CDR2 YNNKEL (reference sequence). This CDR3 has 15 amino acids. V was trimmed by 1 base and J by 4 bases, leaving 11 bases between them. The CDR3 protein is CASSQGSHLGNTIYF. The CDR3 DNA reads as TGTGCCAGCAGCCAAGGGAGCCACCTAGGAAACACCATATATTTT.

This chain connects TRBV4-1 to TRBJ2-1; D call uncertain. Germline V gene lookup returns CDR1 MGHRA and CDR2 YSYEKL. Trimming left V 0 bases short and J 7 bases short, with 4 bases between. The CDR3 sequence is 12 residues long. The CDR3 here is CASSQDENEQFF. The CDR3 DNA follows: TGCGCCAGCAGCCAAGATGAGAATGAGCAGTTCTTC.

The chain has TRBV20-1 and TRBJ2-3; 11 nucleotides agree with TRBD1. This CDR3 spans 15 amino acids. The germline CDR1 and CDR2 sequences are DFQATT and SNEGSKA (reference sequence). Unmatched junction bases numbered 7, after V lost 5 bases and J lost 3 bases. This CDR3 reads CSAPHGQGATDTQYF. For the CDR3, the DNA is TGCAGTGCTCCTCACGGACAGGGGGCAACAGATACGCAGTATTTT.

This chain joins TRBV20-1 and TRBJ1-4; D is perhaps TRBD1 (5 bases). V lost 0 bases and J 7 bases, leaving 12 bases between the germline ends. Per the germline V gene, CDR1 is DFQATT and CDR2 is SNEGSKA (reference sequence). The CDR3 totals 14 residues. Here the CDR3 reads CSAREAGRREKLFF. In DNA, the CDR3 is TGCAGTGCTAGAGAGGCAGGGCGGCGTGAAAAACTGTTTTTT.

In DNA, the CDR3 is TGCGCCAGCAGCTTGTCACCTGCGGACACCGGGGAGCTGTTTTTT. Its translation: CASSLSPADTGELFF. V is TRBV5-1 and J is TRBJ2-2; no reliable D call. The CDR3 is 15 amino acids. The germline gives CDR1 SGHRS, CDR2 YFSETQ. The germline V and J ends were trimmed by 1 base and 3 bases, with 10 bases remaining between them.

This clonotype was picked up a small number of times. The rearrangement uses TRBV7-2 and TRBJ2-3; TRBD2 is a possible D gene (5 bases). Germline loops: CDR1 SGHTA, CDR2 FQGNSA. Deletions cut 4 bases from V and 0 bases from J, with 11 bases between. The CDR3 runs 15 residues. The CDR3 nucleotides are TGTGCCAGCAGCTCCCGATCGGGGAGCACAGATACGCAGTATTTT. Its protein is CASSSRSGSTDTQYF.

The genes are TRBV25-1 and TRBJ2-1; TRBD2 matches at 13 bases. The CDR3 is made up of 18 amino acids. V trimming: 3 bases; J trimming: 0 bases; junction bases outside the gene matches: 5. Germline lookup yields CDR1 MGHDK and CDR2 SYGVNS. The CDR3 region is CASSEGLAGTSSYNEQFF. CDR3 DNA: TGTGCCAGCAGTGAGGGACTAGCGGGAACTAGCTCCTACAATGAGCAGTTCTTC.

This sequence joins TRBV3-1 and TRBJ2-2, with D uncertain. CDR3 length: 13 amino acids. Deletions cut 6 bases from V and 6 bases from J, with 11 bases between. Germline V gene data show CDR1 as LGHDT and CDR2 as YNNKEL (reference sequence). The CDR3 spells CASSLLRSGELFF. CDR3 DNA sequence: TGTGCCAGCAGTCTATTGCGGTCCGGGGAGCTGTTTTTT.

The V and J genes are TRBV10-3 and TRBJ2-7; D unresolved. The CDR3 consists of 14 residues. Looked up from germline, CDR1 is ENHRY and CDR2 is SYGVKD. Deletions cut 6 bases from V and 5 bases from J, with 17 bases between. CDR3 protein: CAIRPANTWNEQYF. The CDR3 DNA reads as TGTGCCATCAGGCCGGCCAACACCTGGAACGAGCAGTACTTC.

This chain uses TRBV20-1 with TRBJ2-5, with 10 bases that match TRBD2. The CDR3 has 16 residues. CDR1 and CDR2 (germline): DFQATT, SNEGSKA (reference sequence). The V segment lost 0 bases and the J segment 0 bases; nucleotides outside the gene matches: 4. This chain's CDR3 is CSARDLAGAYQETQYF. For the CDR3, the DNA is TGCAGTGCTAGAGATCTAGCGGGGGCCTACCAAGAGACCCAGTACTTC.

This CDR3 reads CASSQGRAGGRTQYF. CDR3 DNA sequence: TGTGCCAGCAGCCAAGGTAGAGCGGGGGGTCGTACCCAGTACTTC. J is TRBJ2-5 and V is TRBV3-1, with TRBD2 matching 9 bases. The CDR3 has 15 residues. Germline assignment: CDR1 LGHDT and CDR2 YNNKEL (reference sequence). Trimming took 1 base from V and 8 from J; bases not matched to a gene: 8.

This clonotype occurred many times. The chain carries TRBV9 and TRBJ2-5, with D uncertain. The V gene lost 0 bases and the J gene lost 0 bases, with 3 bases spanning the gap. The CDR3 runs 13 residues. Germline V gene lookup returns CDR1 SGDLS and CDR2 YYNGEE. CDR3 nucleotide sequence: TGTGCCAGCAGCGTAGCTTACCAAGAGACCCAGTACTTC. Protein sequence: CASSVAYQETQYF.

This clonotype was observed a few times. The chain employs TRBV28 and TRBJ2-7; 9 positions agree with TRBD1. The CDR3 extends over 13 amino acids. From germline, CDR1 is MDHEN and CDR2 SYDVKM. The V gene end was trimmed by 6 bases and the J gene end by 3 bases; junction bases not matched to a gene: 3. The CDR3 DNA sequence: TGTGCCAGCAGGGACAGGGGTTTCTACGAGCAGTACGTC. Amino acids: CASRDRGFYEQYV.

This clonotype occurred once. This chain uses TRBV28 with TRBJ1-3; D ambiguous. This CDR3 is 12 amino acids long. From germline, CDR1 is MDHEN and CDR2 SYDVKM. Trimming took 3 bases from V and 3 from J, leaving 3 bases between them. The CDR3 sequence is CASSFFGNTIYF. CDR3 nucleotide sequence: TGTGCCAGCAGTTTTTTTGGAAACACCATATATTTT. Full variable domain (remainder filled in from reference TRBV28 and TRBJ1-3): DVKVTQSSRYLVKRTGEKVFLECVQDMDHENMFWYRQDPGLGLRLIYFSYDVKMKEKGDIPEGYSVSREKKERFSLILESASTNQTSMYLCASSFFGNTIYFGEGSWLTVV.

The chain couples TRBV11-2 to TRBJ2-3; 11 nucleotides match TRBD2. J was trimmed by 0 bases and V by 5 bases; bases with no gene match: 10. The CDR3 sequence is 18 residues long. CDR1 SGHAT and CDR2 FQNNGV come from the germline V gene. Here the CDR3 reads CASSPGTSGNPSTDTQYF. In nucleotides, the CDR3 is TGTGCCAGCAGCCCCGGGACTAGCGGAAACCCTAGCACAGATACGCAGTATTTT.

In this sample, this clonotype turned up a few times. The chain links TRBV10-3 to TRBJ1-2; 9 nucleotides match TRBD1. J was trimmed by 1 base and V by 6 bases; bases with no gene match: 9. Germline V lookup: CDR1 ENHRY, CDR2 SYGVKD. This CDR3 has 16 residues. In DNA, the CDR3 is TGTGCCATCAGCGGGGACAGGGCAGGCGGTAACTATGGCTACACCTTC. Translating gives CAISGDRAGGNYGYTF.

V gene TRBV13 combines with J gene TRBJ2-1; D is tentatively TRBD1 or TRBD2 (5 bases each). Germline V gene lookup returns CDR1 PRHDT and CDR2 FYEKMQ (reference sequence). Trimming removed 3 bases at V and 4 bases at J, with 13 bases between. The CDR3 has 15 residues. Here the CDR3 reads CASSFGTPSYNEQFF. The CDR3 nucleotides read TGTGCCAGCAGCTTCGGGACGCCGTCTTACAATGAGCAGTTCTTC.

This clonotype was seen a handful of times. The CDR3 DNA sequence: TGTGCCAGCAGTTTATTGGGGGGAGATGGGAAGACCCAGTACTTC. It codes for CASSLLGGDGKTQYF. The rearrangement links TRBV28 to TRBJ2-5; D might be TRBD2 (6 bases). The CDR3 length is 15 residues. The V gene lost 1 base and the J gene lost 6 bases, with 15 bases spanning the gap. Germline V gene data show CDR1 as MDHEN and CDR2 as SYDVKM.

This clonotype showed up just a few times. The rearrangement joins TRBV12-3 or TRBV12-4 to TRBJ2-3; D could derive from TRBD1 or TRBD2 (7 bases each). The CDR3 length is 14 residues. The V end lost 4 bases, the J end lost 1 base, and 9 bases lay between the germline ends. The CDR3 loop is CASSSGGGTDTQYF. CDR3 nucleotide sequence: TGTGCCAGCAGTTCAGGGGGGGGCACAGATACGCAGTATTTT.